This T cell receptor beta chain was observed in a study of a mutant IDH1 vaccine in newly diagnosed glioma. Study at large: Of the patients given treatment, approximately 62% were male and about 40% were female, and a mean age of about 44 years was recorded.

This clone showed up just once. Its antigen is not known. Looked up from germline, CDR1 is WSHSY and CDR2 is SAAADI. Trimming took 5 bases from V and 4 from J; bases not matched to a gene: 7. There are 15 residues in the CDR3. Study observations and caveats: Pseudoprogression seemed unlinked to shifts in top peripheral T cell clonotypes.

Time point denoted: week 35, safety follow-up. The investigators gave 300 ug of mutant IDH1 20-mer peptide in each vaccine dose, together with topical imiquimod. Using immunoSEQ multiplex PCR, the repertoire was profiled, and TCRdb retains in-frame clones only, with some absent. In the table there are about 68,000 clones, roughly 84% of which are singletons. The sequencing used PBMCs, collected from a glioma patient whose treatment included an IDH1 peptide vaccine. The chain combines TRBV10-2 with TRBJ1-4; 7 bases agree with TRBD1. The TCR comes from a man between 18 and 35 years old with glioma. The CDR3 region is CASSPPGQINEKLFF. CDR3 DNA: TGCGCCAGCAGTCCACCGGGACAGATTAATGAAAAACTGTTTTTT.